At least ten counts were recorded for the clone carrying this T cell receptor (beta chain). The data derive from a study of response to subunit inactivated influenza vaccine. The junction had 5 bases not matched to a gene; V was cut back by 5 bases and J by 0 bases. The CDR3 covers 16 residues. Germline V gives CDR1 KGHDR, CDR2 SFDVKD. TCRdb re-called the RT-PCR reads with MiXCR, one entry per CDR3 protein. The sample contains some 640,000 distinct CDR3 sequences, around 14% of which appear only once. This sample comprised PBMCs from blood, obtained roughly 2 weeks before vaccination. The chain is built from TRBV24-1 and TRBJ2-1; 8 bases are a match to TRBD2. The receptor was derived from a man aged 45-60 years who received an inactivated influenza vaccine. This CDR3 is CATSGVAGYSYNEQFF. In DNA, the CDR3 is TGTGCCACCAGTGGGGTAGCGGGATACTCCTACAATGAGCAGTTCTTC.